The 13 T cell receptor beta chains given below trace back to one sample, sequenced in a study of beta chain features in type 1 diabetes. General study findings and limits: Researchers report that Type 1 diabetes patients had moderately but significantly shorter TCRB CDR3s across all four CD4+ subsets.

The isolated RNA, all of it, was reverse transcribed, so expressed TCRB transcripts were what got sequenced. The protocol was immunoSEQ multiplex PCR, while the TCRdb copy is restricted to in-frame clones and leaves out a portion. In the table there are 150,000 to 200,000 clones, about 9% of which are singletons. For these receptors, no antigen is known. The material sequenced was central memory CD4+ T cells from blood. These receptors were collected from a young woman with type 1 diabetes.

This clone came up a few times. The chain is built from TRBV28 and TRBJ1-1, with TRBD1 identical over 10 bases. V was clipped by 7 bases and J by 6 bases; unmatched bases: 11. From germline, CDR1 is MDHEN and CDR2 SYDVKM. The CDR3 runs to 15 residues. The chain's CDR3 is CASNTGQGFDAEAFF. CDR3 in DNA: TGTGCCAGCAACACGGGACAGGGGTTCGACGCTGAAGCTTTCTTT.

The chain joins TRBV18 to TRBJ2-5, with 8 bases aligning to TRBD1. The length of the CDR3 is 15 residues. Trimming took 2 bases from V and 2 from J; bases not matched to a gene: 4. CDR1 is KGHSH and CDR2 is LQKENI in the germline V gene. CDR3 region: CASSPWTGSQETQYF. CDR3 DNA sequence: TGTGCCAGCTCACCATGGACAGGGAGTCAAGAGACCCAGTACTTC.

Concerning this clone itself: Compared with germline, one end of the junction differs, possibly owing to a read error. V and J are TRBV25-1 and TRBJ2-1, with TRBD1 matching 9 bases. The CDR3 covers 15 residues. Germline V lookup: CDR1 MGHDK, CDR2 SYGVNS. This chain's CDR3 is CASSRGTGSFNEQFF. The CDR3 DNA reads TGTGCCAGCAGCAGAGGGACAGGGTCCTTCAATGAGCAGTTCTTC. Complete variable domain (other parts from reference TRBV25-1 and TRBJ2-1): EADIYQTPRYLVIGTGKKITLECSQTMGHDKMYWYQQDPGMELHLIHYSYGVNSTEKGDLSSESTVSRIRTEHFPLTLESARPSHTSQYLCASSRGTGSFNEQFFGPGTRLTVL.

The rearrangement links TRBV14 to TRBJ2-5; weak D call: TRBD1 (5 bases). The CDR3 is 15 amino acids. Per the germline V gene, CDR1 is SGHDN and CDR2 is FVKESK. V was trimmed by 4 bases and J by 7 bases, leaving 19 bases between them. The CDR3 DNA reads as TGTGCCAGCAGCCCAGAGCTCAGGGCTGGTCGGACCCAGTACTTC. Translated: CASSPELRAGRTQYF.

V is TRBV28 and J is TRBJ2-7; 10 nucleotides align to TRBD1. Germline-derived CDR1 and CDR2 are MDHEN and SYDVKM. The trim removed 8 bases at V and 5 bases at J, leaving 12 bases unmatched. The CDR3 contains 15 residues. CDR3 protein: CASSPPGQGEHEQYF. The CDR3 nucleotides read TGTGCCAGCTCCCCCCCCGGACAGGGGGAACACGAGCAGTACTTC. Complete variable domain (other parts from reference TRBV28 and TRBJ2-7): DVKVTQSSRYLVKRTGEKVFLECVQDMDHENMFWYRQDPGLGLRLIYFSYDVKMKEKGDIPEGYSVSREKKERFSLILESASTNQTSMYLCASSPPGQGEHEQYFGPGTRLTVT.

V usage is TRBV18 and J usage is TRBJ2-5; D is possibly TRBD1 (6 bases). This CDR3 is 16 amino acids long. The germline V gene encodes CDR1 KGHSH and CDR2 LQKENI. V dropped 5 bases and J dropped 5 bases, with 21 bases sitting between them. CDR3 sequence reads: CASSSQDSSRGETQYF. The DNA for the CDR3 is TGTGCCAGCTCATCTCAGGACAGCTCTAGGGGGGAGACCCAGTACTTC.

J is TRBJ2-7 and V is TRBV6-6; possible D gene TRBD2, 6 bases. V lost 7 bases and J 2 bases, leaving 18 bases between the germline ends. CDR3 length: 15 amino acids. Germline CDR1 is MNHNY and CDR2 is SVGAGI (reference sequence). The CDR3 loop is CASMPGFAGTYEQYF. In nucleotides, the CDR3 is TGTGCCAGCATGCCGGGGTTTGCGGGAACCTACGAGCAGTACTTC.

The CDR3 nucleotides are TGTGCCTGGACTTGGGGAGTCGGTGAAAAACTGTTTTTT. It encodes CAWTWGVGEKLFF. The chain couples TRBV30 to TRBJ1-4, with D hard to call. The CDR3 loop spans 13 amino acids. Trimming stripped 4 bases from V and 7 bases from J, with 13 bases between. The V gene's germline CDR1 is GTSNPN and CDR2 SVGIG (reference sequence).

This clone showed up just a few times. The chain uses TRBV30 and TRBJ2-7, with TRBD1 matching 7 bases. Germline V gene lookup returns CDR1 GTSNPN and CDR2 SVGIG (reference sequence). V lost 2 bases and J lost 5; bases outside the gene matches: 3. The CDR3 runs 12 residues. The DNA for the CDR3 is TGTGCCTGGAGTTACGGACAGGACGAGCAGTACTTC. As protein: CAWSYGQDEQYF. Full variable domain (missing parts from reference TRBV30 and TRBJ2-7): SQTIHQWPATLVQPVGSPLSLECTVEGTSNPNLYWYRQAAGRGLQLLFYSVGIGQISSEVPQNLSASRPQDRQFILSSKKLLLSDSGFYLCAWSYGQDEQYFGPGTRLTVT.

This chain uses TRBV14 with TRBJ2-2; D uncertain. This CDR3 contains 13 residues. V dropped 3 bases and J dropped 3 bases, with 5 bases sitting between them. Looked up from germline, CDR1 is SGHDN and CDR2 is FVKESK. CDR3 in DNA: TGTGCCAGCAGCCACGGGTACACCGGGGAGCTGTTTTTT. This sequence encodes CASSHGYTGELFF.

This clone was observed a few times. The chain links TRBV19 to TRBJ2-1, with D tentatively TRBD2 (6 bases). Germline V gives CDR1 LNHDA, CDR2 SQIVND (reference sequence). CDR3 length: 15 amino acids. Deletions cut 0 bases from V and 9 bases from J, with 15 bases between. The CDR3 spells CASSIDHGRAAEQFF. DNA for the CDR3: TGTGCCAGTAGTATAGATCACGGGAGAGCGGCTGAGCAGTTCTTC.

The chain is built from TRBV6-6 and TRBJ1-5; no clear D gene. Trimming pared 2 bases from V and 1 base from J, leaving 9 bases between. The CDR3 loop spans 15 amino acids. Germline CDR1 reads MNHNY; CDR2 reads SVGAGI (reference sequence). CDR3 sequence (DNA): TGTGCCAGCAGTTACATGGTGGGCAGCAATCAGCCCCAGCATTTT. It specifies CASSYMVGSNQPQHF.

The CDR3 DNA is TGTGCCAGCAGCTTAGGGGGTGGCGGGAGCGCCTACGAGCAGTACTTC. It encodes CASSLGGGGSAYEQYF. This chain links TRBV7-2 with TRBJ2-7; 7 bases map to TRBD2. The CDR3 covers 16 residues. Per the germline V gene, CDR1 is SGHTA and CDR2 is FQGNSA. Trimming removed 1 base from V and 2 bases from J; junction bases left unmatched: 8.